These 11 T cell receptor beta chains were sequenced from one sample in a study of shared clonotypes between healthy human individuals. Some clones are missing from TCRdb's copy, which holds only in-frame ones; the method was immunoSEQ multiplex PCR. The sample lists approximately 1.5 million clones, about 98.5% occurring once. Sequencing input: naive CD4+ T cells sorted from blood. Subset: CD45RA+ positively selected. These receptor sequences come from a man under 40 in good health.

The chain joins TRBV5-4 to TRBJ2-5; D is uncertain. Germline CDR1 is SGHNT and CDR2 is YYREEE (reference sequence). Deletions cut 0 bases from V and 5 bases from J, with 11 bases between. The CDR3 loop spans 14 amino acids. The chain's CDR3 is CASSLGLSRETQYF. CDR3 nucleotides: TGTGCCAGCAGCTTGGGACTGTCGCGGGAGACCCAGTACTTC. Full variable domain (missing parts from reference TRBV5-4 and TRBJ2-5): ETGVTQSPTHLIKTRGQQVTLRCSSQSGHNTVSWYQQALGQGPQFIFQYYREEENGRGNFPPRFSGLQFPNYSSELNVNALELDDSALYLCASSLGLSRETQYFGPGTRLLVL.

The J gene is TRBJ2-7, the V gene TRBV28; D is ambiguous. Looked up from germline, CDR1 is MDHEN and CDR2 is SYDVKM. This CDR3 has 14 amino acids. V was trimmed by 2 bases and J by 3 bases, leaving 11 bases between them. CDR3 amino acids: CASSLSTKGYEQYF. The CDR3 region has the DNA TGTGCCAGCAGTTTAAGTACAAAGGGCTACGAGCAGTACTTC.

The V call is TRBV11-2, the J call TRBJ2-7; D is unclear. The CDR3 contains 11 residues. The germline CDR1 and CDR2 sequences are SGHAT and FQNNGV. Between the trimmed V and J ends, which lost 5 bases and 3 bases, there was a span of 5 bases. CDR3 nucleotides: TGTGCCAGCAGCGTCATCTACGAGCAGTACTTC. Its protein product is CASSVIYEQYF.

V gene TRBV6-5 combines with J gene TRBJ1-1, with D unresolved. Germline V gene sequence: CDR1 MNHEY, CDR2 SVGAGI. Trimming left V 4 bases short and J 8 bases short, with 8 bases between. This CDR3 spans 11 amino acids. CDR3 sequence (DNA): TGTGCCAGCAGTTCGAGCAGGGAAGCTTTCTTT. It yields the protein CASSSSREAFF.

The chain is built from TRBV4-3 and TRBJ2-7; no clear D. The V end lost 0 bases, the J end lost 4 bases, and 10 bases lay between the germline ends. The CDR3 sequence is 14 residues long. Germline CDR1 is LGHNA and CDR2 is YSLEER. CDR3 region: CASSQDRFRYEQYF. The CDR3 DNA follows: TGCGCCAGCAGCCAAGACAGGTTTCGATACGAGCAGTACTTC.

The rearrangement joins TRBV6-1 to TRBJ2-7; D not certain. This CDR3 has 14 residues. CDR1 and CDR2 from the germline V gene are MNHNS and SASEGT. V lost 1 base, J lost 3 bases, and 10 bases lay in between. The CDR3 bases are TGTGCCAGCAGTGAAGGTCTGGGTCGCTACGAGCAGTACTTC. Protein product: CASSEGLGRYEQYF.

The chain combines TRBV7-9 with TRBJ2-1; 8 bases agree with TRBD1. This CDR3 is built from 14 residues. From germline, CDR1 is SEHNR and CDR2 FQNEAQ (reference sequence). Unmatched junction bases numbered 9, after V lost 5 bases and J lost 9 bases. Written as DNA, the CDR3 is TGTGCCAGCAGCCGGAGGACAGGGTGGGGTGAGCAGTTCTTC. Protein product: CASSRRTGWGEQFF.

As regards this clone: Other DNA sequences in the same sample also yield this CDR3. The chain couples TRBV7-2 to TRBJ2-2; no clear D gene. V lost 3 bases, J lost 5 bases, and 7 bases lay in between. The germline gives CDR1 SGHTA, CDR2 FQGNSA. The CDR3 length is 13 residues. CDR3 nucleotides: TGTGCCAGCAGCTTGGCGCCGACCGGGGAGCTGTTTTTT. The encoded protein is CASSLAPTGELFF.

The chain joins TRBV6-1 to TRBJ2-1; TRBD1 matches 10 bases. V dropped 4 bases and J dropped 10; count of bases not matched to a gene: 7. CDR1 and CDR2 (germline): MNHNS, SASEGT. The CDR3 runs to 14 residues. CDR3 protein: CASSVGTGVREQFF. CDR3 nucleotide sequence: TGTGCCAGCAGTGTTGGGACAGGGGTACGGGAGCAGTTCTTC.

This sequence joins TRBV5-4 and TRBJ2-7; possibly TRBD2 for D (5 bases). This CDR3 is built from 16 residues. Germline V lookup: CDR1 SGHNT, CDR2 YYREEE (reference sequence). V shed 4 bases and J shed 2 bases, with 19 bases lying between them. The CDR3 here is CASSPRRLVGTYEQYF. CDR3 sequence (DNA): TGTGCCAGCAGCCCGAGGAGGTTAGTAGGAACCTACGAGCAGTACTTC.

In its sample, this clone was seen once. J is TRBJ1-5 and V is TRBV6-5; 7 positions match TRBD1. Germline CDR1 reads MNHEY; CDR2 reads SVGAGI. The V gene end was trimmed by 6 bases and the J gene end by 4 bases; junction bases not matched to a gene: 9. The CDR3 is 15 amino acids. The CDR3 spells CASRRSGGRNQPQHF. As DNA, the CDR3 is TGTGCCAGCAGGAGATCAGGGGGTAGGAATCAGCCCCAGCATTTT.